The text below deals with one T cell receptor (beta chain). This entry is derived from a study of blood T cell repertoires in COVID-19. The overall study: COVID-19 samples from acute and convalescent phases originated in the United States, Italy and Spain. Sources were T cells, B-cell-depleted T cells, or PBMCs; the material itself was cDNA or gDNA.

There are 13 residues in the CDR3. Original analysis: Amplification of reference gene primers provided the estimated nucleated cell counts. Using immunoSEQ multiplex PCR, the repertoire was profiled, and TCRdb retains in-frame clones only, with some absent. For V, J and clone size, that table is used; D and trimming come from the DNA. The sample holds approximately 62,000 clones, 85% to 90% seen once. The chain carries TRBV21-1 and TRBJ2-7; the table assigns TRBD1, which was not confirmed against the DNA. TRBV21-1 is noted as a pseudogene. Material for sequencing was peripheral blood. The receptor was isolated from a man between 60 and 75 years old with acute or convalescent COVID-19. CDR3 protein: CASNKAAGQVQYF. For the CDR3, the DNA is TGTGCCAGCAACAAAGCGGCCGGACAGGTGCAGTACTTC.